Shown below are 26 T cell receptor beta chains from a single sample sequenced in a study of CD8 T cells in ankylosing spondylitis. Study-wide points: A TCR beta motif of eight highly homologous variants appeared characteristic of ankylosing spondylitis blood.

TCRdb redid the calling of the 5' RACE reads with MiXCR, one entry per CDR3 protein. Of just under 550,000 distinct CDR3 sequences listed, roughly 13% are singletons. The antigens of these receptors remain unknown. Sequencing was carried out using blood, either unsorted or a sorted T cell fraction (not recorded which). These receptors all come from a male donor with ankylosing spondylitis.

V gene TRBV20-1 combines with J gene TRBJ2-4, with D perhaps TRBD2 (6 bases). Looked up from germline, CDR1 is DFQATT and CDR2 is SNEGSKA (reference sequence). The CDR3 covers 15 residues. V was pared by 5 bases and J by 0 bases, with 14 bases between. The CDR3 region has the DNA TGCAGTGCTCCCGGGACTCTCATAGCCAAAAACATTCAGTACTTC. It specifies CSAPGTLIAKNIQYF.

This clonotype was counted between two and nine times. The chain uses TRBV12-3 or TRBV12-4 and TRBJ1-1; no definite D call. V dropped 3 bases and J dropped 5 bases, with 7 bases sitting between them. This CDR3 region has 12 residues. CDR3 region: CASSFAETEAFF. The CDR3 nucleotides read TGTGCCAGCAGTTTCGCCGAGACTGAAGCTTTCTTT.

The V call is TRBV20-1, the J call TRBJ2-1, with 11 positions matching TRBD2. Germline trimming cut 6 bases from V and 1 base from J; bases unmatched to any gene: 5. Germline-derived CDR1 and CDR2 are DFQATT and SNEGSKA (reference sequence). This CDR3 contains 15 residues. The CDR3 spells CSATLAGGSYNEQFF. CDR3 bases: TGCAGTGCGACCCTAGCGGGAGGATCCTACAATGAGCAGTTCTTC.

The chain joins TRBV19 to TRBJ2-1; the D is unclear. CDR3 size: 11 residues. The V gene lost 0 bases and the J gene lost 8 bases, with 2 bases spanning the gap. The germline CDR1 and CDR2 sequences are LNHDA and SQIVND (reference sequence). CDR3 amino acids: CASSIEDEQFF. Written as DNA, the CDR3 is TGTGCCAGTAGTATAGAAGATGAGCAGTTCTTC.

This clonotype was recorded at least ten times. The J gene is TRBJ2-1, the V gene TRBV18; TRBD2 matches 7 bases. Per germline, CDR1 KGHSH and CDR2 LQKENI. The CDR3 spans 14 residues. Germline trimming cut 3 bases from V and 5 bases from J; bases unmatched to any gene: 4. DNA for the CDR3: TGTGCCAGCTCACCCCCTAGCGGAGACAATGAGCAGTTCTTC. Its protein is CASSPPSGDNEQFF.

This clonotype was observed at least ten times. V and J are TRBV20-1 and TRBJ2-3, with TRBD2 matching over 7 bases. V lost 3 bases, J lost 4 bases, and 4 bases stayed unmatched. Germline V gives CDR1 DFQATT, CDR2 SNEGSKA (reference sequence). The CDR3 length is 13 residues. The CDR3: CSASGGSSDTQYF. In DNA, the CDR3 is TGCAGTGCTAGTGGCGGGAGCTCAGATACGCAGTATTTT.

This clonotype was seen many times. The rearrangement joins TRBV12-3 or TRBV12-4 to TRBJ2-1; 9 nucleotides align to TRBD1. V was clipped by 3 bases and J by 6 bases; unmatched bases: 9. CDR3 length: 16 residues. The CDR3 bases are TGTGCCAGCAGTTTTTGGGGACAGGGAGAGGCCAATGAGCAGTTCTTC. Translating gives CASSFWGQGEANEQFF.

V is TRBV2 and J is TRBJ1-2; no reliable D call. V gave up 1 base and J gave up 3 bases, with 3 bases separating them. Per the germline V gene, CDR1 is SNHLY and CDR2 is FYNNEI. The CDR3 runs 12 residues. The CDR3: CASSEDHYGYTF. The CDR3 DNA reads TGTGCCAGCAGTGAAGATCACTATGGCTACACCTTC.

The CDR3 DNA reads as TGTGCCAGCAGCCCAATGGACCGAAGGGAAAAACTGTTTTTT. This encodes CASSPMDRREKLFF. The V call is TRBV27, the J call TRBJ1-4, with D hard to call. V dropped 6 bases and J dropped 8 bases, with 16 bases sitting between them. CDR3 length: 14 amino acids. CDR1 MNHEY and CDR2 SMNVEV come from the germline V gene (reference sequence).

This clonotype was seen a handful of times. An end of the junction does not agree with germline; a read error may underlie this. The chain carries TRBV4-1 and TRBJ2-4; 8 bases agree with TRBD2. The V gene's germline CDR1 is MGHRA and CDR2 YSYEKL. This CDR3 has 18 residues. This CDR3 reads CASSQDKSSGTGKNIQYF. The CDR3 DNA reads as TGCGCCAGCAGTCAAGATAAGAGTAGCGGGACGGGCAAAAACATTCAGTACTTC.

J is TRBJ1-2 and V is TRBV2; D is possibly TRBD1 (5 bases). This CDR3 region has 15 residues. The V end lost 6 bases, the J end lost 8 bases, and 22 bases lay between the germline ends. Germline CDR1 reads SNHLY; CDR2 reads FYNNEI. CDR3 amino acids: CASRAQDILYLGYTF. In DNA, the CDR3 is TGTGCCAGCAGGGCTCAGGACATTCTTTACTTAGGCTACACCTTC.

CDR3 nucleotides: TGCAGTGCTAGACCGGACAGGTACAATGAGCAGTTCTTC. It is translated as CSARPDRYNEQFF. The rearrangement links TRBV20-1 to TRBJ2-1, with 7 nucleotides matching TRBD1. CDR3 length: 13 residues. Germline V lookup: CDR1 DFQATT, CDR2 SNEGSKA (reference sequence). The ends lost 2 bases at V and 4 bases at J; junction bases unmatched: 2.

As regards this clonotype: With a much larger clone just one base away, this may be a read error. The CDR3 here is CASSLGGFGELFF. The CDR3 DNA reads as TGTGCCAGCAGCTTAGGGGGGTTCGGGGAGCTGTTTTTT. The chain links TRBV11-2 to TRBJ2-2, with D possibly called TRBD1 or TRBD2 (5 bases each). There are 13 residues in the CDR3. Germline-derived CDR1 and CDR2 are SGHAT and FQNNGV. Trimming pared 1 base from V and 7 bases from J, leaving 7 bases between.

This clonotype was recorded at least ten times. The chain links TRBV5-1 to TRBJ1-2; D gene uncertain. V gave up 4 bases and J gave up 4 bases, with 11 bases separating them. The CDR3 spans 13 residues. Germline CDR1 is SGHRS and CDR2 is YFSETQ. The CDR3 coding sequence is TGCGCCAGCAGCCTTCCCGGGCTCTATGGCTACACCTTC. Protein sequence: CASSLPGLYGYTF. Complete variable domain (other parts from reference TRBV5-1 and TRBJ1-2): KAGVTQTPRYLIKTRGQQVTLSCSPISGHRSVSWYQQTPGQGLQFLFEYFSETQRNKGNFPGRFSGRQFSNSRSEMNVSTLELGDSALYLCASSLPGLYGYTFGSGTRLTVV.

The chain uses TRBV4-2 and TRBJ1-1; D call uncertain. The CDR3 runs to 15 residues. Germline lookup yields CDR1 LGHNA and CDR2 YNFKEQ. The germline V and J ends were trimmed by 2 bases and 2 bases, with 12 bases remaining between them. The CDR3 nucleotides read TGTGCCAGCAGCCAACTCAGTGGCGGCAACACTGAAGCTTTCTTT. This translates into CASSQLSGGNTEAFF.

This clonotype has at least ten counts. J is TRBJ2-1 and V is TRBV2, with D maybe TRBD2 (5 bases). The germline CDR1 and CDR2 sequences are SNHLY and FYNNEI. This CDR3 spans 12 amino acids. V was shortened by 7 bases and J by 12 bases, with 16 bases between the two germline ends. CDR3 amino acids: CASKGRQSGQFF. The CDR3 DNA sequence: TGTGCCAGCAAGGGAAGACAAAGCGGGCAGTTCTTC.

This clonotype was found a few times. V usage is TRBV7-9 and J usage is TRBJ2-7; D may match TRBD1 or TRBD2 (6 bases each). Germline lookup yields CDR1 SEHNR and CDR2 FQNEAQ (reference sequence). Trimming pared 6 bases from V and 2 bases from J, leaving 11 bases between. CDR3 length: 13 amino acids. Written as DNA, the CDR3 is TGTGCCAGCAGTGGCGGGACAACCTACGAGCAGTACTTC. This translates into CASSGGTTYEQYF.

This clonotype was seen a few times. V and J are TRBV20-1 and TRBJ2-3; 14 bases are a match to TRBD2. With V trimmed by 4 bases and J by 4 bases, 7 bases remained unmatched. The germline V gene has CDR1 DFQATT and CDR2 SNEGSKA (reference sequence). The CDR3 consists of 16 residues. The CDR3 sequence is CSATGTSGSLADTQYF. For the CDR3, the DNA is TGCAGTGCTACCGGGACTAGCGGGAGTTTGGCAGATACGCAGTATTTT.

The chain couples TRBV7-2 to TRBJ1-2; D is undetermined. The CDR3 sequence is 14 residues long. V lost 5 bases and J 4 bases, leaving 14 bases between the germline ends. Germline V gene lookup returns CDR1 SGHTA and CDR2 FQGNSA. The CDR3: CASSLPGGLYGYTF. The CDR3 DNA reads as TGTGCCAGCAGCCTTCCCGGCGGTCTCTATGGCTACACCTTC.

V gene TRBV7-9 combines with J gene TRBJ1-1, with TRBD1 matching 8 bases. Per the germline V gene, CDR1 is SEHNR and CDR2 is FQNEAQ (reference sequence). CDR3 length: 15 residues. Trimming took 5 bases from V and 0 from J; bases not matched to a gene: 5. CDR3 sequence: CASSARDRLNTEAFF. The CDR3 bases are TGTGCCAGCAGCGCGCGGGACAGGCTGAACACTGAAGCTTTCTTT. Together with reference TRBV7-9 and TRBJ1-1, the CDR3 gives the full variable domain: DTGVSQNPRHKITKRGQNVTFRCDPISEHNRLYWYRQTLGQGPEFLTYFQNEAQLEKSRLLSDRFSAERPKGSFSTLEIQRTEQGDSAMYLCASSARDRLNTEAFFGQGTRLTVV.

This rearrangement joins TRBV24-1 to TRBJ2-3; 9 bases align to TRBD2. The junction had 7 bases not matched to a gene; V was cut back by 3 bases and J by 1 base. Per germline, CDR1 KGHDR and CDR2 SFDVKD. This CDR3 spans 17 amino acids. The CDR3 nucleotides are TGTGCCACCAGTGATCACGGCGGGGGGGGAGGCACAGATACGCAGTATTTT. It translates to CATSDHGGGGGTDTQYF.

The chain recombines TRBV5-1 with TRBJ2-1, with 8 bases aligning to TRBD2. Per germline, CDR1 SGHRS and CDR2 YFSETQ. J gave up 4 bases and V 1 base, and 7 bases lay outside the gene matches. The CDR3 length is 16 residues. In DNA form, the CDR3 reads TGCGCCAGCAGCTTGTCAAGCGGGAGAAATTACAATGAGCAGTTCTTC. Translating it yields CASSLSSGRNYNEQFF.

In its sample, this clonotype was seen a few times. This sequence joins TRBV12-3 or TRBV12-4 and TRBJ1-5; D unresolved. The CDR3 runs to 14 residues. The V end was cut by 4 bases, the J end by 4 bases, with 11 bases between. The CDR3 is CASSSAGRNQPQHF. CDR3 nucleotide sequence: TGTGCCAGCAGTTCGGCCGGTCGAAATCAGCCCCAGCATTTT.

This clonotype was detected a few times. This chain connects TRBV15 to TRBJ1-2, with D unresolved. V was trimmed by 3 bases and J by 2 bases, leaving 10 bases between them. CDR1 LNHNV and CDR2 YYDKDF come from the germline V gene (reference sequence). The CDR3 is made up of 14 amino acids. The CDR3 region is CATSSRARNYGYTF. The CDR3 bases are TGTGCCACCAGCAGCCGGGCGCGCAACTATGGCTACACCTTC.

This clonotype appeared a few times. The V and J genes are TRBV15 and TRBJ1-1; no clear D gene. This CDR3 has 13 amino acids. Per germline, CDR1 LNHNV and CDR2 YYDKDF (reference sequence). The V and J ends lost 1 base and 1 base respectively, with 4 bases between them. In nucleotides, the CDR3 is TGTGCCACCAGCAGAGTCCAGAACACTGAAGCTTTCTTT. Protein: CATSRVQNTEAFF. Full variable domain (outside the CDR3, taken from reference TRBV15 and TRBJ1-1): DAMVIQNPRYQVTQFGKPVTLSCSQTLNHNVMYWYQQKSSQAPKLLFHYYDKDFNNEADTPDNFQSRRPNTSFCFLDIRSPGLGDTAMYLCATSRVQNTEAFFGQGTRLTVV.

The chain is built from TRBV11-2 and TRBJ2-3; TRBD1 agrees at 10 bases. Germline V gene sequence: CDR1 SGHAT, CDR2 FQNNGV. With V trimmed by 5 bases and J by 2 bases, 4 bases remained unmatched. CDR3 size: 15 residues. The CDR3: CASSRTGGDTDTQYF. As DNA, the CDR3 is TGTGCCAGCAGCCGGACAGGGGGGGACACAGATACGCAGTATTTT.